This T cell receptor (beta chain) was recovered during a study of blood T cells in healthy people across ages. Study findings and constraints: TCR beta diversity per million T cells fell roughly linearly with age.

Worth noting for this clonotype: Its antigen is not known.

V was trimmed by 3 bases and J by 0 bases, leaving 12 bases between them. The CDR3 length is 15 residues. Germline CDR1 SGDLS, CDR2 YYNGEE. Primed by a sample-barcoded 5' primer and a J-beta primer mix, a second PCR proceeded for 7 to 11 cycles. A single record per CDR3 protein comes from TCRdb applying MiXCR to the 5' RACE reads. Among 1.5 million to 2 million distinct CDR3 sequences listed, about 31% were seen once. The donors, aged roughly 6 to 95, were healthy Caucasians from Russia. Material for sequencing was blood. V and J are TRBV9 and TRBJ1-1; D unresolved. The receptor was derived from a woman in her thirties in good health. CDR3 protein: CASSEMGSLNTEAFF. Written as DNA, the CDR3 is TGTGCCAGCAGCGAAATGGGCAGTTTGAACACTGAAGCTTTCTTT. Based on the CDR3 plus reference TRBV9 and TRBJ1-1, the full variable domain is DSGVTQTPKHLITATGQRVTLRCSPRSGDLSVYWYQQSLDQGLQFLIQYYNGEERAKGNILERFSAQQFPDLHSELNLSSLELGDSALYFCASSEMGSLNTEAFFGQGTRLTVV.